Included here is one TCR beta chain sequence, with context. Antigen unknown. Compared with germline, one end of the junction differs, possibly owing to a read error. This record belongs to a study of tumor-infiltrating lymphocytes in primary liver carcinoma. Overall study results and limits: Tumors had a top-250-clone fraction that was significantly higher than blood (p = 0.039).

Constant-region priming of 500 to 550 ng total RNA yielded TCR beta cDNA. Each TCR beta library was derived from three nested multiplex PCR rounds that employed slightly modified ARM-PCR. TCRdb ran MiXCR on the multiplex PCR reads and lists one entry per CDR3 protein. The sample has around 47,000 distinct CDR3 sequences, about three quarters seen once. Without any cell sorting, about 19-30 mg of bulk tissue yielded co-extracted RNA and DNA. The study found over 75% viable tumor cells in every tumor sample. The clonotype comes from a middle-aged man with primary liver carcinoma and hepatitis B virus infection. Sequenced sample: liver tumor tissue from sampling region 2. Subset given: tumor region T2, inferior pole.

The CDR3 sequence: CASIHTGGSSSLHF. CDR3 DNA sequence: TGTGCCAGCATCCACACAGGGGGAAGTTCATCCCTCCACTTT. The genes are TRBV6-6 and TRBJ1-6; 8 nucleotides line up with TRBD1. Germline CDR1 is MNHNY and CDR2 is SVGAGI (reference sequence). CDR3 length equals 14 residues.